The source of this TCR beta chain is a study of blood T cell repertoires in COVID-19 (dated by TCRdb to the early 2020s). For the wider study: Samples from collaborators originated in the United States, Italy and Spain and spanned both the acute and convalescent phases of COVID-19. The material from the prospective study consisted of cDNA or gDNA derived from T cells, B-cell-depleted T cells, or PBMCs. The dataset comprised deeply sampled blood TCRbeta repertoires from subjects exposed to, actively infected with, or recovered from COVID-19. The repertoires were released in a freely available public database meant as a resource for research on the immune response to SARS-CoV-2. Samples were obtained from the ongoing ImmuneRACE study (first 160 participants) and from 1,000 to 1,500 subjects provided by 6 global collaborators. Sample metadata almost always included a de-identified subject ID, COVID-19 status, age in years and sex. Where available, HLA class I and class II types were taken from metadata supplied by the sample provider and were not determined by assay-based typing.

General conclusions and limits of the study: The amount of clinical and demographic metadata varied by source and participant and was provided uncurated.

Collaborating institutions collected whole blood in K2EDTA tubes following their own protocols. For TCRbeta analysis, collaborator samples were shipped as frozen whole blood, as isolated PBMCs, or as DNA extracted from either sample type. On this clone: Its antigen is unknown. Base qualities were left out, and no much larger clone turns up one base away.

The CDR3 sequence holds 16 residues, the cysteine and phenylalanine included. Only CDR3 DNA is held: 48 bases, read in frame from base 1. Taken from the germline V gene, the CDR1 and CDR2 loops are MRHNA and SNTAGT. V loses 0 bases at its end and J loses 3 bases; junction bases beyond the gene matches: 2. TCRbeta CDR3 regions were amplified from genomic DNA by means of the immunoSEQ Assay, a bias-controlled multiplex PCR. As for the original processing: The number of nucleated cells in each sample was estimated from the amplification of reference gene primers within the assay. To quantify the absolute abundance of each unique TCRbeta CDR3 rearrangement, sequence reads were collapsed and filtered. For each sample, productive Simpson clonality was calculated by taking the square root of Simpson's diversity index across productive rearrangements. TCRdb carries this immuneACCESS record with in-frame sequences only. Its versions omit some clonotypes, under half of them owing to an unresolved V gene in the studies checked, with the rest unexplained. The V and J calls and the clone size are those of that table, but D and trimming were determined from the DNA. The sample table contains 40,000 or so clones; only one count was recorded for 79% of them. The ten biggest clones cover 23% of the sample.

Sample: peripheral blood. The chain is encoded by TRBV6-4 joined to TRBJ2-2, and TRBD1 matches 9 of the central bases. The sequence was collected from a man between 65 and 85 years old with acute or convalescent COVID-19. The CDR3 protein sequence reads: CASSDSGQGHTGELFF. The nucleotide sequence is given as TGTGCCAGCAGTGACTCAGGACAGGGGCACACCGGGGAGCTGTTTTTT.